The 27 T cell receptor beta chains below were found in one sample sequenced in a study of glioma-infiltrating T cells. TCR alpha and beta CDR3 regions were amplified from RNA using iRepertoire nested multiplex PCR. In TCRdb, the multiplex PCR reads were re-called with MiXCR into one record per CDR3 protein. The sample shows 150,000 to 200,000 distinct CDR3 sequences, around 42% of them seen only once. The specimen sequenced was glioma tissue, nonneoplastic brain tissue, or PBMCs (not recorded which). These receptors were obtained from a human donor with low-grade glioma or glioblastoma, undergoing nonglioma brain surgery, or in good health (not recorded which).

This clonotype has just a few counts. The chain couples TRBV28 to TRBJ2-1; tentative D call: TRBD2 (6 bases). Trimming removed 2 bases at V and 12 bases at J, with 8 bases between. Germline V gives CDR1 MDHEN, CDR2 SYDVKM. This CDR3 has 11 amino acids. The CDR3 is CASSLGGGQFF. The CDR3 DNA sequence: TGTGCCAGCAGTTTAGGGGGAGGGCAGTTCTTC. Combining the CDR3 with reference TRBV28 and TRBJ2-1 gives the whole variable domain DVKVTQSSRYLVKRTGEKVFLECVQDMDHENMFWYRQDPGLGLRLIYFSYDVKMKEKGDIPEGYSVSREKKERFSLILESASTNQTSMYLCASSLGGGQFFGPGTRLTVL.

About this clonotype itself: This could be a read error, since a much larger clone is one nucleotide away. The chain joins TRBV28 to TRBJ2-7; D ambiguous. V dropped 5 bases and J dropped 3 bases, with 8 bases sitting between them. Germline lookup yields CDR1 MDHEN and CDR2 SYDVKM. CDR3 length: 12 amino acids. This CDR3 reads CASSRVFYEQYF. The CDR3 nucleotides are TGTGCCAGCAGTCGGGTCTTCTACGAGCAGTACTTC.

The chain couples TRBV5-4 to TRBJ2-5; tentatively, D is TRBD2 (6 bases). The CDR3 is 15 residues long. V was trimmed by 2 bases and J by 2 bases, leaving 13 bases between them. The germline CDR1 and CDR2 sequences are SGHNT and YYREEE (reference sequence). CDR3 sequence: CASSFGLAKQETQYF. The CDR3 DNA is TGTGCCAGCAGCTTCGGCCTAGCGAAACAAGAGACCCAGTACTTC.

A note on this clonotype: One end of the junction does not line up with germline, which may come from a read error. V usage is TRBV28 and J usage is TRBJ2-2, with D hard to call. The CDR3 is made up of 12 amino acids. CDR1 is MDHEN and CDR2 is SYDVKM in the germline V gene. The CDR3 nucleotides are TGTGCCAGCAGTTTTAGGAACACCGGAGCTGTTTTT. Protein product: CASSFRNTGAVF.

This clonotype was detected ten times or more. V usage is TRBV3-1 and J usage is TRBJ2-7; D not resolved. V was cut by 0 bases and J by 3 bases, with 15 bases left in between. Germline values: CDR1 LGHDT, CDR2 YNNKEL (reference sequence). The CDR3 runs 16 residues. The CDR3 sequence is CASSQDLFGEIYEQYF. Here the CDR3 DNA reads TGTGCCAGCAGCCAAGATCTATTTGGGGAAATCTACGAGCAGTACTTC.

V and J are TRBV7-9 and TRBJ2-3; D might be TRBD2 (5 bases). V was cut by 5 bases and J by 4 bases, with 16 bases left in between. The germline V gene has CDR1 SEHNR and CDR2 FQNEAQ (reference sequence). The CDR3 has 15 residues. This CDR3 reads CASSTGIRTPDTQYF. The CDR3 bases are TGTGCCAGCAGCACGGGAATTAGGACGCCAGATACGCAGTATTTT. Based on the CDR3 plus reference TRBV7-9 and TRBJ2-3, the full variable domain is DTGVSQNPRHKITKRGQNVTFRCDPISEHNRLYWYRQTLGQGPEFLTYFQNEAQLEKSRLLSDRFSAERPKGSFSTLEIQRTEQGDSAMYLCASSTGIRTPDTQYFGPGTRLTVL.

CDR3 nucleotides: TGTGCCAGCAGCTTAGCCGGTCCGGGACTAGCGCCAAATGAGCAGTTCTTC. Its protein product is CASSLAGPGLAPNEQFF. The chain is built from TRBV7-7 and TRBJ2-1; 10 positions match TRBD2. The germline V gene encodes CDR1 SSHAT and CDR2 FNYEAQ (reference sequence). This CDR3 is 17 amino acids long. V shed 0 bases and J 7 bases; nucleotides not matched to a gene: 9.

This clonotype has a count of ten or more. Written as DNA, the CDR3 is TGTGCCAGCAGCTTAAGGTGGGACGCGACTGAAGCTTTCTTT. Amino acids: CASSLRWDATEAFF. V is TRBV7-2 and J is TRBJ1-1; D might be TRBD1 (5 bases). The CDR3 has 14 amino acids. Germline V gene data show CDR1 as SGHTA and CDR2 as FQGNSA. Deletions cut 2 bases from V and 5 bases from J, with 12 bases between.

The V gene is TRBV12-3 or TRBV12-4, the J gene TRBJ2-2, with 14 nucleotides matching TRBD2. The trim removed 6 bases at V and 4 bases at J, leaving 10 bases unmatched. The CDR3 extends over 18 amino acids. CDR3 nucleotides: TGTGCCAGCAGCACAGAGGAGGGACTAGCGGGAGTCACCGGGGAGCTGTTTTTT. Protein sequence: CASSTEEGLAGVTGELFF.

This clonotype appeared many times. The V gene is TRBV25-1, the J gene TRBJ1-1; perhaps TRBD1 as D (5 bases). Trimming took 4 bases from V and 6 from J, leaving 18 bases between them. Germline CDR1 is MGHDK and CDR2 is SYGVNS. This CDR3 has 15 residues. The CDR3 loop reads CASSATRTPRAEAFF. DNA of the CDR3: TGTGCCAGCAGTGCAACCCGGACGCCCAGGGCTGAAGCTTTCTTT.

Turning to this clonotype: This could be a read error, since a much larger clone is one nucleotide away. This CDR3 reads CASIPPTLAGFVNEQFF. The DNA for the CDR3 is TGTGCCAGCATCCCACCCACACTAGCGGGCTTTGTCAATGAGCAGTTCTTC. V usage is TRBV27 and J usage is TRBJ2-1; 9 nucleotides align to TRBD2. V was pared by 7 bases and J by 6 bases, with 16 bases of the junction left unmatched. Germline assignment: CDR1 MNHEY and CDR2 SMNVEV (reference sequence). The CDR3 is 17 residues long.

Remarks on this clonotype: This may stem from a read error, because a much larger clone lies one nucleotide away. The genes are TRBV28 and TRBJ2-7; D remains unclear. Germline CDR1 MDHEN, CDR2 SYDVKM. This CDR3 contains 14 residues. V was cut by 6 bases and J by 2 bases, with 14 bases left in between. CDR3 bases: TGTGCCAGCAGCCACTATTGGTATGCCTACGAGCAGTACTTC. Its translation is CASSHYWYAYEQYF.

This clonotype was found many times. The chain joins TRBV10-1 to TRBJ1-1; D remains unclear. Trimming shortened V by 5 bases and J by 1 base, and 8 bases separated the two germline ends. Germline V gene sequence: CDR1 WNHNN, CDR2 SYGVQD (reference sequence). CDR3 length equals 13 residues. CDR3 coding DNA: TGCGCCAGCAGTTTAGAGGGGAACACTGAAGCTTTCTTT. Amino acid sequence: CASSLEGNTEAFF.

As regards this clonotype: A clone one base away is much larger, so this may be a read error. The gene calls are TRBV7-2 and TRBJ2-7; D remains unclear. The assigned J gene may be wrong: the sequence end matches TRBJ2-1 better. Germline V gives CDR1 SGHTA, CDR2 FQGNSA. The CDR3 runs 13 residues. CDR3 protein: CASSFLGINEQFF. Written as DNA, the CDR3 is TGTGCCAGCAGCTTCTTAGGAATCAATGAGCAGTTCTTC.

In regard to this clonotype: This clone may be a read error of a much larger clone one base away. The CDR3 carries no conserved terminal phenylalanine or tryptophan, so it likely arises from a read error. The chain couples TRBV6-1 to TRBJ2-7; possible D gene TRBD2, 6 bases. The germline V gene encodes CDR1 MNHNS and CDR2 SASEGT. The V end was cut by 4 bases, the J end by 4 bases, with 11 bases between. The CDR3 totals 13 residues. CDR3 in amino acids: CASSGNSGYEQYL. Written as DNA, the CDR3 is TGTGCCAGCAGTGGGAATAGCGGTTACGAGCAGTACTTG.

This clonotype has ten or more counts. CDR3 sequence (DNA): TGTGCCAGCAGCCCCAAAGGACAGGGCGGCTACACCTTC. Amino acid sequence: CASSPKGQGGYTF. The chain recombines TRBV7-9 with TRBJ1-2; 8 nucleotides agree with TRBD1. CDR3 size: 13 residues. The junction had 7 bases not matched to a gene; V was cut back by 5 bases and J by 8 bases. CDR1 and CDR2 from the germline V gene are SEHNR and FQNEAQ (reference sequence).

Only a few counts were recorded for this clonotype. The genes are TRBV4-1 and TRBJ2-7; tentatively, D is TRBD1 (6 bases). This CDR3 comprises 15 residues. V lost 0 bases and J 3 bases, leaving 12 bases between the germline ends. Germline CDR1 is MGHRA and CDR2 is YSYEKL. The CDR3 nucleotides are TGCGCCAGCAGCCAAGATAGAGGGGGTTACTACGAGCAGTACTTC. Translating gives CASSQDRGGYYEQYF.

J is TRBJ1-2 and V is TRBV10-3; TRBD1 agrees at 9 bases. Germline V gene sequence: CDR1 ENHRY, CDR2 SYGVKD. This CDR3 has 16 residues. Trimming at V came to 6 bases and at J to 4 bases, leaving 12 bases not matched to a gene. The CDR3, as DNA: TGTGCCATCAGGGACAAGCTCGGACAGGGGAGCTATGGCTACACCTTC. Amino acids: CAIRDKLGQGSYGYTF.

This clonotype came up many times. The gene calls are TRBV24-1 and TRBJ2-1, with no clear D. Trimming removed 7 bases at V and 9 bases at J, with 9 bases between. Germline CDR1 and CDR2: KGHDR and SFDVKD. This CDR3 spans 11 amino acids. DNA of the CDR3: TGTGCCACCAGCCGAATGGGTGAGCAGTTCTTC. Encoded protein: CATSRMGEQFF.

A word on this clonotype: At one of its ends the junction is not consistent with the germline gene, which may arise from a read error. This rearrangement joins TRBV6-5 to TRBJ1-4; unclear D gene. CDR3 length: 14 residues. Looked up from germline, CDR1 is MNHEY and CDR2 is SVGAGI. The CDR3 bases are TGCTCCAGCAGTGAGTCGACTGATTTCGAAAAACTGTTTTTT. This sequence encodes CSSSESTDFEKLFF.

Details on this clonotype: This may come from a read error, since a much larger clone is one base off. The genes are TRBV6-5 and TRBJ2-7; D is unclear. V lost 5 bases to trimming and J lost 0 bases, with 11 bases between them. CDR3 length: 14 residues. Germline CDR1 and CDR2: MNHEY and SVGAGI. The CDR3 protein is CASSPSTDSYEQYF. The CDR3 DNA sequence: TGTGCCAGCAGTCCTAGTACGGACTCCTACGAGCAGTACTTC.

This clonotype was seen just once. The chain joins TRBV20-1 to TRBJ2-3; D possibly corresponds to TRBD1 (6 bases). Germline-derived CDR1 and CDR2 are DFQATT and SNEGSKA (reference sequence). CDR3 length equals 14 residues. Trimming stripped 4 bases from V and 9 bases from J, with 20 bases between. The DNA for the CDR3 is TGCAGTGCTATAAGAGGGACAAGGGGAGAAACGCAGTATTTT. This encodes CSAIRGTRGETQYF.

The chain combines TRBV28 with TRBJ2-5; D tentatively reads TRBD1 or TRBD2 (5 bases each). Germline CDR1 and CDR2: MDHEN and SYDVKM. CDR3 length equals 14 residues. The ends were cut back, 3 bases at V and 4 bases at J, with 12 bases in the middle. CDR3 in amino acids: CASSFFRDPETQYF. CDR3 bases: TGTGCCAGCAGTTTTTTTAGGGACCCAGAGACCCAGTACTTC.

This clonotype was picked up many times. V is TRBV3-1 and J is TRBJ1-2; D uncertain. This CDR3 comprises 11 residues. Germline CDR1 LGHDT, CDR2 YNNKEL (reference sequence). V was clipped by 4 bases and J by 9 bases, with 9 bases between them. The CDR3 spells CASSLRRSYTF. In DNA form, the CDR3 reads TGTGCCAGCAGCCTCCGTCGGAGCTACACCTTC.

Concerning this clonotype: The conserved final phenylalanine or tryptophan is absent from the CDR3, which likely points to a read error. The chain employs TRBV6-2 or TRBV6-3 and TRBJ2-1, with TRBD2 identical over 8 bases. The CDR3 runs 18 residues. Germline V gene data show CDR1 as MNHEY and CDR2 as SVGEGT. CDR3 nucleotides: TGTGCCAGCAGCCAGATACATACTAGCGGAAGCTCCTACAATGATCAGTTCGTC. This codes for CASSQIHTSGSSYNDQFV.

This clonotype showed up just a few times. The chain employs TRBV5-8 and TRBJ1-1; weak D call: TRBD1 (6 bases). Trimming stripped 6 bases from V and 4 bases from J, with 10 bases between. This CDR3 has 12 residues. Germline CDR1 SGHTS, CDR2 YDEGEE. The CDR3 is CASNRVFTEAFF. In DNA form, the CDR3 reads TGTGCCAGCAACAGGGTTTTCACTGAAGCTTTCTTT. Complete variable domain (other parts from reference TRBV5-8 and TRBJ1-1): EAGVTQSPTHLIKTRGQQATLRCSPISGHTSVYWYQQALGLGLQFLLWYDEGEERNRGNFPPRFSGRQFPNYSSELNVNALELEDSALYLCASNRVFTEAFFGQGTRLTVV.

The chain has TRBV20-1 and TRBJ2-1; D might be TRBD2 (6 bases). Germline loops: CDR1 DFQATT, CDR2 SNEGSKA (reference sequence). This CDR3 has 14 residues. Trimming stripped 1 base from V and 3 bases from J, with 10 bases between. The chain's CDR3 is CSARAGVGYNEQFF. In nucleotides, the CDR3 is TGCAGTGCTAGAGCGGGAGTAGGCTACAATGAGCAGTTCTTC.